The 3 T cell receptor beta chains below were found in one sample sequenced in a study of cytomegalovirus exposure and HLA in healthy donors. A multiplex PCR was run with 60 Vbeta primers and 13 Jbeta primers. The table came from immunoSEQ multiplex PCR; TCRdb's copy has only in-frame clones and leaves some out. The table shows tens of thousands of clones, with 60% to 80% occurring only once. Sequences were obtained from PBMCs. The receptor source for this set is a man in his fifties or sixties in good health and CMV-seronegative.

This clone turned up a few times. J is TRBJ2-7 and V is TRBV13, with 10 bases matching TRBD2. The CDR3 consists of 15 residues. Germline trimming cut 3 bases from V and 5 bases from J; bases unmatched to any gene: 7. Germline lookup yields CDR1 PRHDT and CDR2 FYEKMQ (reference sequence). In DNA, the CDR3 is TGTGCCAGCAGCTTGAGACTAGCGGGCGACCACGAGCAGTACTTC. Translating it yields CASSLRLAGDHEQYF.

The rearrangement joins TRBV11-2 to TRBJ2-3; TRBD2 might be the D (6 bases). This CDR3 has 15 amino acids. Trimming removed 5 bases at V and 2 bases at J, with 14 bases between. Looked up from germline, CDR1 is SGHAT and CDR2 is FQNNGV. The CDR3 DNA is TGTGCCAGCAGCCGCACGGGGGAACCCACAGATACGCAGTATTTT. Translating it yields CASSRTGEPTDTQYF.

The CDR3 coding sequence is TGCGCCAGCAGTGAGAGGTTCGGGAATAGCAATCAGCCCCAGCATTTT. Amino acid sequence: CASSERFGNSNQPQHF. The V call is TRBV10-2, the J call TRBJ1-5, with D unclear. Germline CDR1 WSHSY, CDR2 SAAADI. The CDR3 extends over 16 amino acids. Trimming left V 2 bases short and J 0 bases short, with 11 bases between.